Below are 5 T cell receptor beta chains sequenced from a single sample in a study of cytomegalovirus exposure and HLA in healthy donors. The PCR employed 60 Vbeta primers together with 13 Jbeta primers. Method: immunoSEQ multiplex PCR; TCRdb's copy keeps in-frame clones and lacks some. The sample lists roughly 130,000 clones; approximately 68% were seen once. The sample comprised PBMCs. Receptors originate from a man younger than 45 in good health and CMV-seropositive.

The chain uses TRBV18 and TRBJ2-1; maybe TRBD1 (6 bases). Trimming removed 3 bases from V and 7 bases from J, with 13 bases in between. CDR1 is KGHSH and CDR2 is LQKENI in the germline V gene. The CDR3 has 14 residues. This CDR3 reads CASSPTNQGNEQFF. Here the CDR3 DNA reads TGTGCCAGCTCACCCACCAACCAGGGGAATGAGCAGTTCTTC.

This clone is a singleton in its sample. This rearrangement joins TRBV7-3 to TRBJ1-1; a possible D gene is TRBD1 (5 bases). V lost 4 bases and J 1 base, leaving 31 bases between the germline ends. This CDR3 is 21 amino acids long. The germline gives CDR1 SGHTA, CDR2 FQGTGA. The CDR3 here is CASSSKSSLGGGSMENTEAFF. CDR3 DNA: TGTGCCAGCAGCTCCAAGAGCTCCCTCGGGGGGGGGTCCATGGAGAACACTGAAGCTTTCTTT.

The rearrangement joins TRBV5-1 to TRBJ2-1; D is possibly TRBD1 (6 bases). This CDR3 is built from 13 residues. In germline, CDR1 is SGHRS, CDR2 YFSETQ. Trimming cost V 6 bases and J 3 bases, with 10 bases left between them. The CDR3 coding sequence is TGCGCCAGCAACCCAGGGGTCTACAATGAGCAGTTCTTC. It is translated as CASNPGVYNEQFF.

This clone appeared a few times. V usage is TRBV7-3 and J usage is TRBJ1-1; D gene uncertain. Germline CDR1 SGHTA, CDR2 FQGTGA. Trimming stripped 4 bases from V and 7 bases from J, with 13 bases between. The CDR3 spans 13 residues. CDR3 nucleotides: TGTGCCAGCAGCTCGGGGAGGGATAATGAAGCTTTCTTT. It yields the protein CASSSGRDNEAFF.

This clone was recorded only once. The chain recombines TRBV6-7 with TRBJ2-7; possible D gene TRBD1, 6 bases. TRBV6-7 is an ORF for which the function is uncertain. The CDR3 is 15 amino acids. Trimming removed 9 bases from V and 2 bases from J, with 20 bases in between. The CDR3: CARRLQGSLPYEQYF. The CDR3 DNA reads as TGTGCCAGAAGACTACAGGGATCACTCCCCTACGAGCAGTACTTC.